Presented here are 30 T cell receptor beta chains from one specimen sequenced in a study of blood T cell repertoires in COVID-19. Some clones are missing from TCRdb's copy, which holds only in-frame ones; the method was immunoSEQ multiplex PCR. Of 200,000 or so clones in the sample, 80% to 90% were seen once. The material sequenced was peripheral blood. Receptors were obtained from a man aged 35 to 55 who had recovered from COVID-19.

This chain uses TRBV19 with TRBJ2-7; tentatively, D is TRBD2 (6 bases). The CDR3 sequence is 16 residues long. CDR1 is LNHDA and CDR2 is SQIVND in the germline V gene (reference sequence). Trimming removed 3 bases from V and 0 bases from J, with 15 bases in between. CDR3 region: CASSMGREFTSYEQYF. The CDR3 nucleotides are TGTGCCAGTAGTATGGGACGGGAGTTTACCTCCTACGAGCAGTACTTC.

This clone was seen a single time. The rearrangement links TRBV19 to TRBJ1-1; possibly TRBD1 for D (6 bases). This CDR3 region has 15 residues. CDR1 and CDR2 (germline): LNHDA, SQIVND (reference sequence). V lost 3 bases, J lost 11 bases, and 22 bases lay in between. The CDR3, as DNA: TGTGCCAGTAGTATGGACAGTCGGGGATTGAATTTGGCTTTCTTT. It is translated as CASSMDSRGLNLAFF.

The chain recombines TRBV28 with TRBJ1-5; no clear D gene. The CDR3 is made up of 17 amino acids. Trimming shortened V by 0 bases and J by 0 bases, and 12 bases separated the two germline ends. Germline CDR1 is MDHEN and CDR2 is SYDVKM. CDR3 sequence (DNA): TGTGCCAGCAGTTTATGGGGTGAGGGATCTAGCAATCAGCCCCAGCATTTT. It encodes CASSLWGEGSSNQPQHF. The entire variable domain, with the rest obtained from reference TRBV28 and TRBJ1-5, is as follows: DVKVTQSSRYLVKRTGEKVFLECVQDMDHENMFWYRQDPGLGLRLIYFSYDVKMKEKGDIPEGYSVSREKKERFSLILESASTNQTSMYLCASSLWGEGSSNQPQHFGDGTRLSIL.

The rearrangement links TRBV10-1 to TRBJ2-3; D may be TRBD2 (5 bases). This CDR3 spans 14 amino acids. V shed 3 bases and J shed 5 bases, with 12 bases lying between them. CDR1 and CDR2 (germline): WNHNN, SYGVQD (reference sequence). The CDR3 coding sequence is TGCGCCAGCAGTGAAAACCCCGGGGAAGATACGCAGTATTTT. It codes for CASSENPGEDTQYF.

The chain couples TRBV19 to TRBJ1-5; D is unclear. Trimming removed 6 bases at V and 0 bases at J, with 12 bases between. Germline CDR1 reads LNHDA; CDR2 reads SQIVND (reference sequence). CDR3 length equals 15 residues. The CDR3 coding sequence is TGTGCCAGTAGCTGGGCCGTGTATAGCAATCAGCCCCAGCATTTT. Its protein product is CASSWAVYSNQPQHF.

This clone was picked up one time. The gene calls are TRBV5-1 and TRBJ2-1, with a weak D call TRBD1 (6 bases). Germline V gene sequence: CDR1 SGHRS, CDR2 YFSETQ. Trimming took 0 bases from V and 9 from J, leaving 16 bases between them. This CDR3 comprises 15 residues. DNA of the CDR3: TGCGCCAGCAGCTTGGTTGTGGGGGCCCCAGGTGAGCAGTTCTTC. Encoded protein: CASSLVVGAPGEQFF.

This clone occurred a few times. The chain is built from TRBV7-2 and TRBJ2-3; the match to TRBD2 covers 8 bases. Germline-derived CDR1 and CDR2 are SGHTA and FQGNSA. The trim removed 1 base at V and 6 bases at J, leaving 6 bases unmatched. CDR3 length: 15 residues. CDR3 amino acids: CASSLVSGMWDTQYF. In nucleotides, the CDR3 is TGTGCCAGCAGCTTAGTTAGCGGGATGTGGGATACGCAGTATTTT.

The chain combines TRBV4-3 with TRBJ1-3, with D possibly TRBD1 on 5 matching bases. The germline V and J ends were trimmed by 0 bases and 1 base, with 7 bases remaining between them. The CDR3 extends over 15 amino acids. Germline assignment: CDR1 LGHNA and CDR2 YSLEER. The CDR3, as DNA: TGCGCCAGCAGCCAAGACAGGGTTTCTGGAAACACCATATATTTT. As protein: CASSQDRVSGNTIYF.

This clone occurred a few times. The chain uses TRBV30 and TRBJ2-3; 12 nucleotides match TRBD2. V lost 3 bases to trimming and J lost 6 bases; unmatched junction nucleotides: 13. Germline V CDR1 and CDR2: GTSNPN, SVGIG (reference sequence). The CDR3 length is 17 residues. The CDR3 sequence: CAWSPLASGGVLDTQYF. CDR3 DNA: TGTGCCTGGAGCCCCCTTGCTAGCGGGGGGGTTCTCGATACGCAGTATTTT.

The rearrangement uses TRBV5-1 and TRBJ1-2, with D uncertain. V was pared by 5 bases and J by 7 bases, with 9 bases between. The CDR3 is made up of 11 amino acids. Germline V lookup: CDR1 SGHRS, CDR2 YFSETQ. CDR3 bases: TGCGCCAGCAGGGCAGAGGGTGGCTACACCTTC. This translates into CASRAEGGYTF.

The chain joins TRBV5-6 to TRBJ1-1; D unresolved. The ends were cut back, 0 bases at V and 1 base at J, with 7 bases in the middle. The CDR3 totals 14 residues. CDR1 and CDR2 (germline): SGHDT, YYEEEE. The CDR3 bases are TGTGCCAGCAGCTTGGGGTACAGGAACACTGAAGCTTTCTTT. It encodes CASSLGYRNTEAFF.

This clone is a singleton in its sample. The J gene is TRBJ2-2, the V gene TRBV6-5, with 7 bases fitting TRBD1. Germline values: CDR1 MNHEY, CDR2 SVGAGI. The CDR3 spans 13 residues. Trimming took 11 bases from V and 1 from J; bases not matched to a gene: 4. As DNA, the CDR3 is TGTGCCGCCCGGGACAGGAACACCGGGGAGCTGTTTTTT. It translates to CAARDRNTGELFF.

CDR3 DNA sequence: TGTGCCAGCAGTGAAATTGCGGGAGAGTACAATGAGCAGTTCTTC. This encodes CASSEIAGEYNEQFF. The chain has TRBV2 and TRBJ2-1; 7 bases map to TRBD2. Germline lookup yields CDR1 SNHLY and CDR2 FYNNEI. CDR3 length: 15 residues. J was trimmed by 4 bases and V by 2 bases; bases with no gene match: 5.

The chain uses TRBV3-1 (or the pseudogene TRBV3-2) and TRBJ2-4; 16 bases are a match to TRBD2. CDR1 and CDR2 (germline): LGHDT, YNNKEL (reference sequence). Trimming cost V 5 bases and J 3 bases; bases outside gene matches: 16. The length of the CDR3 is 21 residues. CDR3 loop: CASSSHTGTSGRGTVKNIQYF. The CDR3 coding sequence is TGTGCCAGCAGCTCCCATACCGGGACTAGCGGGAGGGGAACGGTCAAAAACATTCAGTACTTC.

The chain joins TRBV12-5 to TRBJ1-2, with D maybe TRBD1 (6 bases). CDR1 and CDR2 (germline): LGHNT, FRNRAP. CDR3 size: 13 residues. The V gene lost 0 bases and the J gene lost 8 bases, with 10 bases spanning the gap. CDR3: CASGLVPGDGYTF. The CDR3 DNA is TGTGCTAGTGGTTTGGTCCCAGGGGACGGCTACACCTTC.

CDR3 coding DNA: TGTGCCAGCAGCTTAGCCCAGGGTACAGGTGAGCAGTTCTTC. Protein: CASSLAQGTGEQFF. The chain combines TRBV11-3 with TRBJ2-1, with D possibly TRBD1 on 5 matching bases. Looked up from germline, CDR1 is SGHNT and CDR2 is YENEEA. The V and J ends lost 1 base and 9 bases respectively, with 13 bases between them. The CDR3 sequence is 14 residues long. Full variable domain (remainder filled in from reference TRBV11-3 and TRBJ2-1): EAGVVQSPRYKIIEKKQPVAFWCNPISGHNTLYWYLQNLGQGPELLIRYENEEAVDDSQLPKDRFSAERLKGVDSTLKIQPAELGDSAVYLCASSLAQGTGEQFFGPGTRLTVL.

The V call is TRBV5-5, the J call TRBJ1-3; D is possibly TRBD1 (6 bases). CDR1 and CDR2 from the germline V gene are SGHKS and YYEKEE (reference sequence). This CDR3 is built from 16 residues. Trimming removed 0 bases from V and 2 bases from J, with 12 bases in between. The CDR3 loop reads CASSLGRGLTGNTIYF. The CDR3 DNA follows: TGTGCCAGCAGCTTGGGCAGGGGTTTGACTGGAAACACCATATATTTT.

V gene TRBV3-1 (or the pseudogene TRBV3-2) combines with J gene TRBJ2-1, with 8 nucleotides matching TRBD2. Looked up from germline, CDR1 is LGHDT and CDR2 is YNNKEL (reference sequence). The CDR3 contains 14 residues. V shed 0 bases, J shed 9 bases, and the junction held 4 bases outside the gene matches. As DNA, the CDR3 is TGTGCCAGCAGCCAAGAGCGGGGGGTGGGTGAGCAGTTCTTC. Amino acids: CASSQERGVGEQFF.

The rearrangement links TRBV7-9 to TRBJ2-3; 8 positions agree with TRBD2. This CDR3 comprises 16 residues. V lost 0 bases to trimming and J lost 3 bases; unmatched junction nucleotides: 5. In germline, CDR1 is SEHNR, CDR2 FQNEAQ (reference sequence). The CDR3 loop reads CASSLAYAGGTDTQYF. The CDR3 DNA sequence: TGTGCCAGCAGCTTAGCGTACGCGGGAGGTACAGATACGCAGTATTTT.

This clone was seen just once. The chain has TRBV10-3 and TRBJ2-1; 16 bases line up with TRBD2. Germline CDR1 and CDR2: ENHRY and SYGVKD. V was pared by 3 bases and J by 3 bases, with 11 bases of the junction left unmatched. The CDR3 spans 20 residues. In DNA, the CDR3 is TGTGCCATCAGTGACCCGGGACTAGCGGGAGGGCCCAGCAGCTACAATGAGCAGTTCTTC. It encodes CAISDPGLAGGPSSYNEQFF.

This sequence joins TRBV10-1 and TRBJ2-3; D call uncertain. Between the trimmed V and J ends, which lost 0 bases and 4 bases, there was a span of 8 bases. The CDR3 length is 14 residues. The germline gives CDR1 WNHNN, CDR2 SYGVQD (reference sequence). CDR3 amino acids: CASSESFRADTQYF. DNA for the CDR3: TGCGCCAGCAGTGAGTCCTTCCGTGCAGATACGCAGTATTTT.

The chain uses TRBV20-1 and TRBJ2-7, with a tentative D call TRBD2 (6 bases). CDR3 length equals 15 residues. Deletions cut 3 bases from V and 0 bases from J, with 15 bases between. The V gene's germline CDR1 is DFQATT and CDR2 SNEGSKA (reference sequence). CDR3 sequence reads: CSASPRRDGSYEQYF. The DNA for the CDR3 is TGCAGTGCTAGTCCCCGGAGGGACGGCTCCTACGAGCAGTACTTC.

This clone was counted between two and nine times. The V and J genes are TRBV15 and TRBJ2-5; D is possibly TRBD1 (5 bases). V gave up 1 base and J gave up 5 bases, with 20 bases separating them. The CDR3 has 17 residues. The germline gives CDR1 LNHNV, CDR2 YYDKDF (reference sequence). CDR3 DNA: TGTGCCACCAGCAGAGGTGGTGGGGCCACTATTAGGGAGACCCAGTACTTC. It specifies CATSRGGGATIRETQYF.

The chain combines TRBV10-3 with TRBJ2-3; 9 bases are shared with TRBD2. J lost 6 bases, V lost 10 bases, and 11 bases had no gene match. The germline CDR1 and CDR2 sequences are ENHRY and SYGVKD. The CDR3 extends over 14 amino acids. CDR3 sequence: CATNGGAGGDTQYF. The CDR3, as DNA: TGTGCCACCAATGGGGGAGCGGGGGGTGATACGCAGTATTTT.

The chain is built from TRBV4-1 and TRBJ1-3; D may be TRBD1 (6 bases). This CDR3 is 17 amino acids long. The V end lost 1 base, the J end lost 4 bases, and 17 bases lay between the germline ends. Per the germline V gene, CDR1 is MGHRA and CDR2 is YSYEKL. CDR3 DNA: TGCGCCAGCAGCCAAGGGAGCGCTGGACAGCTCGGAAACACCATATATTTT. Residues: CASSQGSAGQLGNTIYF.

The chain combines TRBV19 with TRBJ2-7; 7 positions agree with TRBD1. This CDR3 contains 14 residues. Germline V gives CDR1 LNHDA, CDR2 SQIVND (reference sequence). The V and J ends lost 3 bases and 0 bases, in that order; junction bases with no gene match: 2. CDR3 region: CASSIRDSSYEQYF. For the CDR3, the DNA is TGTGCCAGTAGTATCCGGGACAGCTCCTACGAGCAGTACTTC.

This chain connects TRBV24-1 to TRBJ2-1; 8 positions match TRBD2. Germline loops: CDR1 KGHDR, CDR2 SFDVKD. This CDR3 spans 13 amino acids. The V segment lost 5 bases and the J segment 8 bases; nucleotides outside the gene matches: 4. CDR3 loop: CATSGAGRDEQFF. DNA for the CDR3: TGTGCCACCAGTGGTGCCGGGAGGGATGAGCAGTTCTTC.

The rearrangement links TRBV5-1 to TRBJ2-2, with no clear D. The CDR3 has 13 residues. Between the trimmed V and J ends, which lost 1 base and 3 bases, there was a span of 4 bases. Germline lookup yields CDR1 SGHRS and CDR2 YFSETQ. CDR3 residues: CASSLQDTGELFF. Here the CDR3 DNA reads TGCGCCAGCAGCTTGCAGGACACCGGGGAGCTGTTTTTT.

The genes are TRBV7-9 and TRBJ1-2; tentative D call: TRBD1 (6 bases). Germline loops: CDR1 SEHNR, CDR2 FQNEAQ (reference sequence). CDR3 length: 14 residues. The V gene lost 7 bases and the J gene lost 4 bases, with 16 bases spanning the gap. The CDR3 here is CASNIEGGFYGYTF. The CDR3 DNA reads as TGTGCCAGCAACATCGAGGGGGGGTTCTATGGCTACACCTTC.

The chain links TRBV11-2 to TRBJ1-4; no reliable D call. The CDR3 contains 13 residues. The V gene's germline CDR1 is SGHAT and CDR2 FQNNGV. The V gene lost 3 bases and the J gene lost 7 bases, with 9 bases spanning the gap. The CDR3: CASSFTVSEKLFF. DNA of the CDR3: TGTGCCAGCAGCTTTACAGTTTCTGAAAAACTGTTTTTT.